Listed here are 12 T cell receptor beta chains from one sample, sequenced in a study of beta chain features in type 1 diabetes. Study conclusions and caveats: Moderate but significant shortening of TCRB CDR3s was recorded in all four CD4+ subsets from Type 1 diabetes patients.

Sequencing targeted expressed TCRB transcripts, as all isolated RNA had been reverse transcribed. Some clones are missing from TCRdb's copy, which holds only in-frame ones; the method was immunoSEQ multiplex PCR. The table shows about 700,000 clones, with roughly 12% occurring only once. No antigen is known for these receptors. The sample consisted of naive CD4+ T cells from blood. The origin of the receptors is a man younger than 30 with type 1 diabetes.

This clone was counted between two and nine times. J is TRBJ1-4 and V is TRBV7-9, with D possibly being TRBD1 (5 bases). Trimming took off 6 bases at V and 4 bases at J, with 15 bases between the two ends. CDR1 and CDR2 (germline): SEHNR, FQNEAQ (reference sequence). This CDR3 spans 15 amino acids. The DNA for the CDR3 is TGTGCCAGCAGGCGCAGACCGGGGCTTAATGAAAAACTGTTTTTT. Translation: CASRRRPGLNEKLFF.

This clone was counted between two and nine times. J is TRBJ2-1 and V is TRBV7-6, with TRBD2 as a possible D gene (7 bases). Germline CDR1 reads SGHVS; CDR2 reads FNYEAQ. This CDR3 comprises 14 residues. The V end was cut by 3 bases, the J end by 10 bases, with 16 bases between. The CDR3 loop reads CASSFWGGGFEQFF. CDR3 sequence (DNA): TGTGCCAGCAGCTTTTGGGGCGGGGGCTTCGAGCAGTTCTTC. The complete variable domain, with remaining parts taken from reference TRBV7-6 and TRBJ2-1, reads GAGVSQSPRYKVTKRGQDVALRCDPISGHVSLYWYRQALGQGPEFLTYFNYEAQQDKSGLPNDRFSAERPEGSISTLTIQRTEQRDSAMYRCASSFWGGGFEQFFGPGTRLTVL.

The V call is TRBV7-2, the J call TRBJ1-5, with D unresolved. In germline, CDR1 is SGHTA, CDR2 FQGNSA. Trimming shortened V by 1 base and J by 0 bases, and 7 bases separated the two germline ends. The CDR3 loop spans 15 amino acids. CDR3 sequence reads: CASSLGPYSNQPQHF. The CDR3 DNA is TGTGCCAGCAGCTTAGGGCCATATAGCAATCAGCCCCAGCATTTT.

This clone was found a few times. The CDR3 region is CASRVTSNTEAFF. CDR3 in DNA: TGTGCCAGCAGAGTGACTTCGAACACTGAAGCTTTCTTT. The V gene is TRBV6-1, the J gene TRBJ1-1; D is uncertain. V was trimmed by 6 bases and J by 1 base, leaving 9 bases between them. This CDR3 comprises 13 residues. CDR1 and CDR2 from the germline V gene are MNHNS and SASEGT.

The rearrangement links TRBV6-5 to TRBJ1-1; D is ambiguous. Germline CDR1 and CDR2: MNHEY and SVGAGI. The CDR3 is 13 amino acids. The V end was cut by 8 bases, the J end by 3 bases, with 13 bases between. CDR3 region: CASSLGRDTEAFF. Here the CDR3 DNA reads TGTGCCAGCTCCCTGGGAAGGGACACTGAAGCTTTCTTT.

J is TRBJ1-2 and V is TRBV9; 12 bases fit TRBD1. Germline loops: CDR1 SGDLS, CDR2 YYNGEE. The CDR3 extends over 15 amino acids. V lost 4 bases to trimming and J lost 6 bases; unmatched junction nucleotides: 7. The CDR3 loop reads CASSQTGTGGDGYTF. CDR3 nucleotides: TGTGCCAGCAGCCAGACCGGGACAGGGGGCGATGGCTACACCTTC.

This clone came up a few times. Here the CDR3 DNA reads TGCGCCAGCAGCCCCGCAGAAGTCTACGAGCAGTACTTC. Residues: CASSPAEVYEQYF. The V call is TRBV5-1, the J call TRBJ2-7; D is uncertain. The V end was cut by 4 bases, the J end by 3 bases, with 11 bases between. The CDR3 has 13 amino acids. The germline gives CDR1 SGHRS, CDR2 YFSETQ.

The V call is TRBV5-1, the J call TRBJ1-4, with D possibly TRBD1 on 6 matching bases. Per the germline V gene, CDR1 is SGHRS and CDR2 is YFSETQ. The CDR3 extends over 14 amino acids. Trimming cost V 4 bases and J 4 bases, with 11 bases left between them. CDR3 in DNA: TGCGCCAGCAGCCGACAGGTGGATAATGAAAAACTGTTTTTT. Translating it yields CASSRQVDNEKLFF. Variable domain in full (rest from reference TRBV5-1 and TRBJ1-4): KAGVTQTPRYLIKTRGQQVTLSCSPISGHRSVSWYQQTPGQGLQFLFEYFSETQRNKGNFPGRFSGRQFSNSRSEMNVSTLELGDSALYLCASSRQVDNEKLFFGSGTQLSVL.

This clone was observed once. The chain has TRBV6-1 and TRBJ2-4; the match to TRBD2 covers 9 bases. CDR1 is MNHNS and CDR2 is SASEGT in the germline V gene. The V and J ends lost 5 bases and 0 bases, in that order; junction bases with no gene match: 2. This CDR3 has 15 residues. For the CDR3, the DNA is TGTGCCAGCAGTAGCGGGGGGACAGCCAAAAACATTCAGTACTTC. Encoded protein: CASSSGGTAKNIQYF.

The table lists this clone with a few counts. The chain carries TRBV5-1 and TRBJ2-5; D ambiguous. V dropped 0 bases and J dropped 0 bases, with 6 bases sitting between them. The CDR3 length is 14 residues. Germline CDR1 and CDR2: SGHRS and YFSETQ. CDR3 loop: CASSLAWNQETQYF. The CDR3 nucleotides read TGCGCCAGCAGCTTGGCCTGGAACCAAGAGACCCAGTACTTC.

This clone was seen more than once but under ten times. The genes are TRBV29-1 and TRBJ1-2; 7 bases are a match to TRBD1. Trimming cost V 6 bases and J 8 bases; bases outside gene matches: 15. This CDR3 is 14 amino acids long. Germline CDR1 SQVTM, CDR2 ANQGSEA. The CDR3 loop reads CSVNPTGQVGGYTF. The CDR3 nucleotides are TGCAGCGTCAACCCGACAGGACAGGTTGGCGGCTACACCTTC.

This clone occurred a few times. This chain connects TRBV4-2 to TRBJ1-5; 9 bases align to TRBD1. This CDR3 is built from 16 residues. CDR1 is LGHNA and CDR2 is YNFKEQ in the germline V gene. Unmatched junction bases numbered 6, after V lost 0 bases and J lost 6 bases. The CDR3 region has the DNA TGTGCCAGCAGCCAAGAGGGGACAGGGTCGGCTCAGCCCCAGCATTTT. It is translated as CASSQEGTGSAQPQHF.